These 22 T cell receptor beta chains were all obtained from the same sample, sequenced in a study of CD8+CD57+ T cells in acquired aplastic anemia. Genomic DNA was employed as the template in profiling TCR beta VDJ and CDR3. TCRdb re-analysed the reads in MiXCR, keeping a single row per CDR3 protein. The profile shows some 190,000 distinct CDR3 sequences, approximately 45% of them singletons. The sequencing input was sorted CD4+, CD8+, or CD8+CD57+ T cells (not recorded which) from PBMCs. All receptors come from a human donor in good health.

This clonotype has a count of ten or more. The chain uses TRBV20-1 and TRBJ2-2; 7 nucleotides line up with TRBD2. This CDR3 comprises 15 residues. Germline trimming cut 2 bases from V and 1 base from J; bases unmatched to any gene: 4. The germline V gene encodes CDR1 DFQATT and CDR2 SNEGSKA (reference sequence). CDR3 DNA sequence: TGCAGTGCTAGATCGGCTAGCGGGAACACCGGGGAGCTGTTTTTT. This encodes CSARSASGNTGELFF.

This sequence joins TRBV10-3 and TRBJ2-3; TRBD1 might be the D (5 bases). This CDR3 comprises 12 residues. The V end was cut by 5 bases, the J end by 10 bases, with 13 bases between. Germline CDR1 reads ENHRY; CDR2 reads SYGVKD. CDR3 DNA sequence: TGTGCCATCAGTCAACAGGACGGCTCGCAGTATTTT. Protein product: CAISQQDGSQYF.

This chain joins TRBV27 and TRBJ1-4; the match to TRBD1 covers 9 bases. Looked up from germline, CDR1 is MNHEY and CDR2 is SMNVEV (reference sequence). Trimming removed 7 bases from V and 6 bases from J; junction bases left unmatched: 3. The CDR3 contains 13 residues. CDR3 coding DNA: TGTGCCAGCATCCGGGACAGGGATGAAAAACTGTTTTTT. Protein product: CASIRDRDEKLFF.

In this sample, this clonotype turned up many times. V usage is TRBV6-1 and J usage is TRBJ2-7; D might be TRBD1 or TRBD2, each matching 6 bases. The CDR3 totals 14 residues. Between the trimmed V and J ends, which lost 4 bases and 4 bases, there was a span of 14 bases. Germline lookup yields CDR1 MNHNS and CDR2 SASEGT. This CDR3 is CASSATGTWYEQYF. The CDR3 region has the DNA TGTGCCAGCAGTGCTACAGGGACTTGGTACGAGCAGTACTTC.

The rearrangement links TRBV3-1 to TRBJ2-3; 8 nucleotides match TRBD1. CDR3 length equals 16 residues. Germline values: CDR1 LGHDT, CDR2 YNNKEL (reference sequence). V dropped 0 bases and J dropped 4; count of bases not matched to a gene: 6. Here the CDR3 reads CASSQDLGRGPDTQYF. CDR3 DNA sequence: TGTGCCAGCAGCCAAGATCTTGGCAGGGGGCCAGATACGCAGTATTTT.

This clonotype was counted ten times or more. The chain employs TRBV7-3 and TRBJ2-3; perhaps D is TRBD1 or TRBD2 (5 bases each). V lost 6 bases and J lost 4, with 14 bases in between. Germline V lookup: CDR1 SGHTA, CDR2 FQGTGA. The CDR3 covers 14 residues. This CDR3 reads CASSTGTVADTQYF. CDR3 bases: TGTGCCAGCAGTACTGGGACGGTGGCAGATACGCAGTATTTT.

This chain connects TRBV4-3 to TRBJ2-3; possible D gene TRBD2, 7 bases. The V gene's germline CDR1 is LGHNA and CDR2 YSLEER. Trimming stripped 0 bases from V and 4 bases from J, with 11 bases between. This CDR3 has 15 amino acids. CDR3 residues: CASSQDRGGADTQYF. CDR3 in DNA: TGCGCCAGCAGCCAAGATCGAGGGGGGGCAGATACGCAGTATTTT.

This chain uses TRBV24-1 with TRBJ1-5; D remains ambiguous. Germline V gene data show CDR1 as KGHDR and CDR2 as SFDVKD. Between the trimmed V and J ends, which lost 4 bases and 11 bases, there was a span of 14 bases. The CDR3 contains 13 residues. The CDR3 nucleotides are TGTGCCACCAGTGAAGGTTCCGTAGAGACCCAGCATTTT. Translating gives CATSEGSVETQHF.

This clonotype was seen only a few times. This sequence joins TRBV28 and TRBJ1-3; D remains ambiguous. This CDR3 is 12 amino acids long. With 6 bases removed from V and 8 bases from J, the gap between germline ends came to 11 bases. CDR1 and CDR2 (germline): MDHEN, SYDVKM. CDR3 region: CASSSPVDTIYF. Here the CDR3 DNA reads TGTGCCAGCAGCTCCCCCGTCGACACCATATATTTT.

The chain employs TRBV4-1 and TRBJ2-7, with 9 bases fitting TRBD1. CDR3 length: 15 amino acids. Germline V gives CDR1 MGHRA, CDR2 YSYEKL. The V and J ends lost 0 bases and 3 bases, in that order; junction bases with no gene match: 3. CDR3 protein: CASSQEDRGSYEQYF. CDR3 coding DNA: TGCGCCAGCAGCCAAGAGGACAGGGGTAGCTACGAGCAGTACTTC.

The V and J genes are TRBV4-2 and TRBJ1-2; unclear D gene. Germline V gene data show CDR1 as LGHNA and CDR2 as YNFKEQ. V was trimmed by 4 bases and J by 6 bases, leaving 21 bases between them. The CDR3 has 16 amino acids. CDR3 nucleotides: TGTGCCAGCAGCCCACGGGCCTCTTCAGCTTATCATGGCTACACCTTC. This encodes CASSPRASSAYHGYTF.

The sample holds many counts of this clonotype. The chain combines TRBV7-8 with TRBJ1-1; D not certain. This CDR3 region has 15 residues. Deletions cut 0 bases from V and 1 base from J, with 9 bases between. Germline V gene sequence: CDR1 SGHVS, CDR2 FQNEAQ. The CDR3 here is CASSLAVGRNTEAFF. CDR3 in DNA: TGTGCCAGCAGCTTAGCGGTCGGCAGGAACACTGAAGCTTTCTTT.

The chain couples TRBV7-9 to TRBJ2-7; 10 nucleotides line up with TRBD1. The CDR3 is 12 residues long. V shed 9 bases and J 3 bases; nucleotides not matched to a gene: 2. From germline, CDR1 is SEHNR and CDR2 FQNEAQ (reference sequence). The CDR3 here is CASWDRGYEQYF. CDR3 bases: TGTGCCAGTTGGGACAGGGGCTACGAGCAGTACTTC.

CDR3 residues: CASSPQRQGFYGYTF. CDR3 in DNA: TGTGCCAGTAGTCCCCAGAGACAGGGATTCTATGGCTACACCTTC. This chain joins TRBV19 and TRBJ1-2, with 7 bases matching TRBD1. V lost 5 bases, J lost 4 bases, and 10 bases stayed unmatched. CDR1 and CDR2 from the germline V gene are LNHDA and SQIVND (reference sequence). CDR3 length equals 15 residues.

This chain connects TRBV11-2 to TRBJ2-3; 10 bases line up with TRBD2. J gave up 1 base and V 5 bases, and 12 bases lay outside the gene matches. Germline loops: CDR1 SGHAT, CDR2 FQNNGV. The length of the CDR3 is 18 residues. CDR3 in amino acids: CASSHLAGARARTDTQYF. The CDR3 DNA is TGTGCCAGCAGCCATCTAGCGGGAGCTCGTGCCCGCACAGATACGCAGTATTTT.

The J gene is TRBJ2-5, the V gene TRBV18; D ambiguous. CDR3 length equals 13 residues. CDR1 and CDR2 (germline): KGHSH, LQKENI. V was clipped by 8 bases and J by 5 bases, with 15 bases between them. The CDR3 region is CASPPNQVETQYF. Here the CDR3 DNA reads TGTGCCAGCCCGCCGAACCAGGTCGAGACCCAGTACTTC. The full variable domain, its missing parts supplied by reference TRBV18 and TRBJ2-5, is NAGVMQNPRHLVRRRGQEARLRCSPMKGHSHVYWYRQLPEEGLKFMVYLQKENIIDESGMPKERFSAEFPKEGPSILRIQQVVRGDSAAYFCASPPNQVETQYFGPGTRLLVL.

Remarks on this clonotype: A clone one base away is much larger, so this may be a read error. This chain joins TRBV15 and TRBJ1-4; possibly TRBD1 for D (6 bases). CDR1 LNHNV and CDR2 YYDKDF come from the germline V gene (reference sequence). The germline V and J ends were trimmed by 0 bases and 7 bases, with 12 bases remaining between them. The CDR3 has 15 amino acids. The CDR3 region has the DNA TGTGCCACCAGCAGAGATTCGGGGACACTTGAAAAACTGTTTTTT. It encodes CATSRDSGTLEKLFF.

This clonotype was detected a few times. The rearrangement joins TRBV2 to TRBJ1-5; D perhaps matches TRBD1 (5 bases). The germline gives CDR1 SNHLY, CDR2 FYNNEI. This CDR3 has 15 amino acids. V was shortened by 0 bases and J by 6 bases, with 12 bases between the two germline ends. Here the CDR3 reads CASSEAGPRVQPQHF. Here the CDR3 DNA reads TGTGCCAGCAGTGAAGCGGGGCCCCGGGTTCAGCCCCAGCATTTT.

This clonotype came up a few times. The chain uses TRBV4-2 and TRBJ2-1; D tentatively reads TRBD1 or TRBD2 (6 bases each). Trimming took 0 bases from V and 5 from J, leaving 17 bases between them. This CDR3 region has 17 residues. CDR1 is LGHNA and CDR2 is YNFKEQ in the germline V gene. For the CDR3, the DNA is TGTGCCAGCAGCCAAGAAGGTCCGGGGGCTCTCAACAATGAGCAGTTCTTC. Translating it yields CASSQEGPGALNNEQFF.

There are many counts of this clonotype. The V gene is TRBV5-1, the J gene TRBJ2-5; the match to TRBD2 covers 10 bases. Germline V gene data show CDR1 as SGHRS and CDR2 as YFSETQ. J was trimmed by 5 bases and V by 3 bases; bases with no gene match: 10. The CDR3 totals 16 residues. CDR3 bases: TGCGCCAGCAGCTGGGGCCTAGCGGGAGAGGTGGAGACCCAGTACTTC. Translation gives CASSWGLAGEVETQYF.

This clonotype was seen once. CDR3 sequence (DNA): TGTGCCAGCAGCGTAGCAGGGGGCAATTCACCCCTCCACTTT. Its translation: CASSVAGGNSPLHF. The V call is TRBV9, the J call TRBJ1-6; 8 positions agree with TRBD1. This CDR3 is built from 14 residues. Unmatched junction bases numbered 0, after V lost 0 bases and J lost 7 bases. Per the germline V gene, CDR1 is SGDLS and CDR2 is YYNGEE.

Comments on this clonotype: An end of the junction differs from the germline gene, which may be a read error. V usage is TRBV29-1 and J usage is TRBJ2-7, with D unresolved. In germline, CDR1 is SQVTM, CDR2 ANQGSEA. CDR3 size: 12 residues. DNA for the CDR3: TGCAGCGTTGGCGTCAACTACTACGAGCGGTACTTC. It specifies CSVGVNYYERYF.